The 10 T cell receptor beta chains below come from one sample, sequenced in a study of cytomegalovirus exposure and HLA in healthy donors (dated by TCRdb to 2017 to 2019). The library was built by means of the immunoSEQ multiplex PCR assay. A mixture of 60 forward primers for TCR Vbeta segments and 13 reverse primers for TCR Jbeta segments was used in the multiplex PCR. TCRdb limited this immuneACCESS table to in-frame rearrangements with V and J called. A share of clones is missing; checked studies link under half to unresolved V genes, and the rest is unexplained. The sample profile shows tens of thousands of clones; less than 80% of them were found once. Together, the top ten hold 9% to 13% of the sample. Sequenced material: PBMCs. Every receptor here comes from a middle-aged woman in good health and CMV-seropositive.

The chain uses TRBV7-8 and TRBJ1-1, with no clear D. The germline V gene encodes CDR1 SGHVS and CDR2 FQNEAQ. The CDR3 is made up of 13 amino acids. V lost 5 bases to trimming and J lost 11 bases, with 18 bases between them. This CDR3 is CASSLSSGYHAFF. The CDR3 DNA sequence: TGTGCCAGCAGCCTCTCCTCGGGATATCATGCTTTCTTT.

The gene calls are TRBV9 and TRBJ2-5; 11 bases are shared with TRBD2. The CDR3 is made up of 15 amino acids. Germline CDR1 and CDR2: SGDLS and YYNGEE. J was trimmed by 3 bases and V by 2 bases; bases with no gene match: 3. CDR3: CASSVGTSGEETQYF. CDR3 DNA: TGTGCCAGCAGCGTTGGGACTAGCGGTGAAGAGACCCAGTACTTC. Full variable domain (outside the CDR3, taken from reference TRBV9 and TRBJ2-5): DSGVTQTPKHLITATGQRVTLRCSPRSGDLSVYWYQQSLDQGLQFLIQYYNGEERAKGNILERFSAQQFPDLHSELNLSSLELGDSALYFCASSVGTSGEETQYFGPGTRLLVL.

This clone was counted only a few times. V usage is TRBV7-3 and J usage is TRBJ1-1; D might be TRBD1 (6 bases). Deletions cut 5 bases from V and 2 bases from J, with 12 bases between. The germline V gene encodes CDR1 SGHTA and CDR2 FQGTGA. This CDR3 has 14 amino acids. The chain's CDR3 is CASSRDTINTEAFF. The CDR3 DNA sequence: TGTGCCAGCAGCCGGGACACTATAAACACTGAAGCTTTCTTT.

This clone has more than one count but fewer than ten. CDR3 DNA sequence: TGTGCCAGCAGCGACCGGGACAGGGGTGAAAAACTGTTTTTT. Translation: CASSDRDRGEKLFF. This chain links TRBV9 with TRBJ1-4; TRBD1 matches at 10 bases. The length of the CDR3 is 14 residues. The trim removed 3 bases at V and 7 bases at J, leaving 3 bases unmatched. Germline-derived CDR1 and CDR2 are SGDLS and YYNGEE.

This clone has only one observation. The chain uses TRBV23-1 and TRBJ1-1; D not certain. TRBV23-1 is an ORF, and what it does is uncertain. This CDR3 comprises 15 residues. Trimming left V 1 base short and J 8 bases short, with 17 bases between. CDR3 sequence (DNA): TGCGCCAGCAGTCAATTAGGACTTATTAGGTGGGAAGCTTTCTTT. Protein: CASSQLGLIRWEAFF.

The rearrangement joins TRBV18 to TRBJ1-4, with TRBD1 identical over 8 bases. The CDR3 contains 17 residues. Unmatched junction bases numbered 9, after V lost 3 bases and J lost 3 bases. Germline lookup yields CDR1 KGHSH and CDR2 LQKENI. The CDR3 bases are TGTGCCAGCTCACCTGAGTCCAACAGGGGGTCTAATGAAAAACTGTTTTTT. It encodes CASSPESNRGSNEKLFF. Together with reference TRBV18 and TRBJ1-4, the CDR3 gives the full variable domain: NAGVMQNPRHLVRRRGQEARLRCSPMKGHSHVYWYRQLPEEGLKFMVYLQKENIIDESGMPKERFSAEFPKEGPSILRIQQVVRGDSAAYFCASSPESNRGSNEKLFFGSGTQLSVL.

The chain has TRBV11-3 and TRBJ2-5; the match to TRBD2 covers 14 bases. The ends lost 4 bases at V and 3 bases at J; junction bases unmatched: 4. CDR1 SGHNT and CDR2 YENEEA come from the germline V gene. The CDR3 is 16 residues long. The CDR3 bases are TGTGCCAGCAGCTGGGGACTAGCGGGGGCGGAAGAGACCCAGTACTTC. Its protein product is CASSWGLAGAEETQYF.

The genes are TRBV2 and TRBJ2-3; tentatively, D is TRBD2 (5 bases). The CDR3 has 13 residues. Germline-derived CDR1 and CDR2 are SNHLY and FYNNEI. With 7 bases removed from V and 2 bases from J, the gap between germline ends came to 10 bases. CDR3 amino acids: CASTPDSTDTQYF. CDR3 bases: TGTGCCAGCACTCCGGACTCCACAGATACGCAGTATTTT.

The CDR3 is CASSLARANTEAFF. CDR3 DNA: TGTGCCAGCAGTTTAGCCAGGGCGAACACTGAAGCTTTCTTT. This chain uses TRBV27 with TRBJ1-1; D is perhaps TRBD1 (5 bases). The CDR3 runs to 14 residues. Germline V gene data show CDR1 as MNHEY and CDR2 as SMNVEV (reference sequence). The ends were cut back, 2 bases at V and 1 base at J, with 8 bases in the middle.

The CDR3: CASSAGTLYGYTF. CDR3 nucleotide sequence: TGTGCCAGCTCCGCCGGGACACTCTATGGCTACACCTTC. The J gene is TRBJ1-2, the V gene TRBV6-1, with D perhaps matching TRBD1 (6 bases). V was clipped by 8 bases and J by 4 bases, with 14 bases between them. This CDR3 has 13 amino acids. Germline V CDR1 and CDR2: MNHNS, SASEGT.